The 21 T cell receptor beta chains below come from one sample, sequenced in a study of blood T cell repertoires in COVID-19. Only in-frame clones appear in the TCRdb table, and some are missing; sequencing was by immunoSEQ multiplex PCR. In the table there are roughly 100,000 clones, around 73% of which are singletons. The sequencing input was peripheral blood. The receptors shown here come from a man in his sixties with active or convalescent COVID-19.

This clone was found once. The CDR3, as DNA: TGTGCCAGCAGCCAAGATAGGCTAGCGGGAGGCAATGAGCAGTTCTTC. Protein sequence: CASSQDRLAGGNEQFF. V is TRBV3-1 (or the pseudogene TRBV3-2) and J is TRBJ2-1; 11 positions agree with TRBD2. The CDR3 loop spans 16 amino acids. V was clipped by 0 bases and J by 6 bases; unmatched bases: 4. The germline V gene has CDR1 LGHDT and CDR2 YNNKEL (reference sequence).

In this sample, this clone turned up many times. The chain has TRBV29-1 and TRBJ1-1; D might be TRBD1 (5 bases). This CDR3 has 13 residues. Germline CDR1 and CDR2: SQVTM and ANQGSEA. V shed 4 bases and J shed 2 bases, with 11 bases lying between them. This CDR3 is CSVAGGINTEAFF. The CDR3 nucleotides read TGCAGCGTTGCCGGGGGGATTAACACTGAAGCTTTCTTT.

The J gene is TRBJ2-3, the V gene TRBV7-9; TRBD2 is a possible D gene (6 bases). This CDR3 is built from 16 residues. V was cut by 7 bases and J by 1 base, with 18 bases left in between. The germline V gene encodes CDR1 SEHNR and CDR2 FQNEAQ (reference sequence). The CDR3 loop reads CASTPGGNIGTDTQYF. DNA for the CDR3: TGTGCCAGCACCCCGGGCGGGAATATAGGCACAGATACGCAGTATTTT.

A few counts support this clone. The J gene is TRBJ2-7, the V gene TRBV7-6, with 11 bases identical to TRBD1. The CDR3 runs 14 residues. The V segment lost 4 bases and the J segment 4 bases; nucleotides outside the gene matches: 3. CDR1 is SGHVS and CDR2 is FNYEAQ in the germline V gene. CDR3 protein: CASSSGTGGYEQYF. As DNA, the CDR3 is TGTGCCAGCAGCTCCGGGACAGGGGGTTACGAGCAGTACTTC.

The V and J genes are TRBV7-2 and TRBJ2-1, with D possibly matching TRBD2 (5 bases). The germline CDR1 and CDR2 sequences are SGHTA and FQGNSA. This CDR3 comprises 13 residues. V was shortened by 3 bases and J by 7 bases, with 10 bases between the two germline ends. The CDR3 DNA reads as TGTGCCAGCAGCTTGAGCGCGGGTAATGAGCAGTTCTTC. Its protein is CASSLSAGNEQFF.

The chain recombines TRBV28 with TRBJ2-3; a possible D gene is TRBD1 (5 bases). This CDR3 has 14 amino acids. CDR1 and CDR2 (germline): MDHEN, SYDVKM. V shed 3 bases and J shed 3 bases, with 10 bases lying between them. As DNA, the CDR3 is TGTGCCAGCAGTTTCCTGTCAGGGACAGATACGCAGTATTTT. It codes for CASSFLSGTDTQYF.

The genes are TRBV3-1 (or the pseudogene TRBV3-2) and TRBJ2-7; a weak D match, TRBD2 (6 bases). This CDR3 spans 15 amino acids. Germline CDR1 is LGHDT and CDR2 is YNNKEL (reference sequence). Trimming cost V 1 base and J 0 bases, with 10 bases left between them. The CDR3 sequence: CASSQGDWTSYEQYF. DNA for the CDR3: TGTGCCAGCAGCCAAGGGGACTGGACCTCCTACGAGCAGTACTTC.

The genes are TRBV11-3 and TRBJ1-4; D not certain. This CDR3 is built from 18 residues. The ends were cut back, 9 bases at V and 0 bases at J, with 23 bases in the middle. CDR1 SGHNT and CDR2 YENEEA come from the germline V gene. In DNA, the CDR3 is TGTGCCAGACCATCAAACATTGAGGCAGTCCCAACTAATGAAAAACTGTTTTTT. Translating it yields CARPSNIEAVPTNEKLFF.

This clone occurred a few times. This chain uses TRBV18 with TRBJ1-1; no firm D call. The CDR3 length is 13 residues. Germline V lookup: CDR1 KGHSH, CDR2 LQKENI. Trimming stripped 2 bases from V and 1 base from J, with 5 bases between. The CDR3 DNA sequence: TGTGCCAGCTCACCAACACAGAACACTGAAGCTTTCTTT. Its translation is CASSPTQNTEAFF.

The chain carries TRBV3-1 (or the pseudogene TRBV3-2) and TRBJ2-1; TRBD2 might be the D (5 bases). Trimming pared 4 bases from V and 7 bases from J, leaving 14 bases between. Germline V gene lookup returns CDR1 LGHDT and CDR2 YNNKEL (reference sequence). This CDR3 is built from 14 residues. The CDR3 region is CASSPDYSGNEQFF. In nucleotides, the CDR3 is TGTGCCAGCAGCCCTGACTACTCTGGGAATGAGCAGTTCTTC.

This clone has more than one count but fewer than ten. This chain joins TRBV19 and TRBJ1-1; a possible D gene is TRBD1 (6 bases). The CDR3 sequence is 15 residues long. Trimming stripped 4 bases from V and 1 base from J, with 13 bases between. CDR1 and CDR2 (germline): LNHDA, SQIVND (reference sequence). In DNA, the CDR3 is TGTGCCAGTAGTAAAGAGGGGGGATGGAACACTGAAGCTTTCTTT. Its translation: CASSKEGGWNTEAFF.

The chain carries TRBV5-5 and TRBJ2-3; 8 nucleotides agree with TRBD2. The germline V gene has CDR1 SGHKS and CDR2 YYEKEE (reference sequence). This CDR3 contains 16 residues. V gave up 4 bases and J gave up 0 bases; unmatched junction bases: 7. The chain's CDR3 is CASSLPTSGSTDTQYF. The DNA for the CDR3 is TGTGCCAGCAGCCTACCTACTAGCGGAAGCACAGATACGCAGTATTTT. Combining the CDR3 with reference TRBV5-5 and TRBJ2-3 gives the whole variable domain DAGVTQSPTHLIKTRGQQVTLRCSPISGHKSVSWYQQVLGQGPQFIFQYYEKEERGRGNFPDRFSARQFPNYSSELNVNALLLGDSALYLCASSLPTSGSTDTQYFGPGTRLTVL.

The chain carries TRBV3-1 (or the pseudogene TRBV3-2) and TRBJ2-5, with 13 bases fitting TRBD2. The CDR3 is 17 amino acids. CDR1 LGHDT and CDR2 YNNKEL come from the germline V gene (reference sequence). V dropped 3 bases and J dropped 4; count of bases not matched to a gene: 8. CDR3 DNA: TGTGCCAGCAGCCAGCATCGGACTAGCGGGAGCTTAGAGACCCAGTACTTC. It translates to CASSQHRTSGSLETQYF.

This chain connects TRBV27 to TRBJ1-6, with unresolved D. Trimming shortened V by 5 bases and J by 2 bases, and 19 bases separated the two germline ends. CDR1 is MNHEY and CDR2 is SMNVEV in the germline V gene (reference sequence). There are 18 residues in the CDR3. This chain's CDR3 is CASSASLGWGAYNSPLHF. The CDR3 nucleotides read TGTGCCAGCAGTGCCAGTCTGGGCTGGGGAGCCTATAATTCACCCCTCCACTTT.

The CDR3 DNA reads TGCGCCAGCAGTCAATCGCAGGCAGGCCTAAGGGGCTACACCTTC. It translates to CASSQSQAGLRGYTF. The chain combines TRBV23-1 with TRBJ1-2; D is uncertain. TRBV23-1 is marked as an open reading frame, function uncertain. Trimming took 0 bases from V and 8 from J, leaving 16 bases between them. This CDR3 spans 15 amino acids.

The V and J genes are TRBV6-2 or TRBV6-3 and TRBJ2-5, with D tentatively TRBD1 (5 bases). V lost 2 bases and J 5 bases, leaving 9 bases between the germline ends. The CDR3 covers 13 residues. Germline assignment: CDR1 MNHEY and CDR2 SVGEGT. DNA for the CDR3: TGTGCCAGCAGTTACGGCAGGGTTGAGACCCAGTACTTC. This gives the protein CASSYGRVETQYF.

This clone was seen a few times. The rearrangement links TRBV18 to TRBJ1-2; D might be TRBD1 (6 bases). There are 13 residues in the CDR3. Per germline, CDR1 KGHSH and CDR2 LQKENI. V lost 2 bases and J 8 bases, leaving 12 bases between the germline ends. The CDR3, as DNA: TGTGCCAGCTCACCAAAACAGGGTGCGGGCTACACCTTC. Translation: CASSPKQGAGYTF.

The gene calls are TRBV5-1 and TRBJ1-2, with D uncertain. Trimming stripped 0 bases from V and 6 bases from J, with 9 bases between. This CDR3 region has 13 residues. From germline, CDR1 is SGHRS and CDR2 YFSETQ. The CDR3 DNA reads TGCGCCAGCAGCTTGGGGCCGGAGAATGGCTACACCTTC. This encodes CASSLGPENGYTF.

The V and J genes are TRBV9 and TRBJ1-1, with D tentatively TRBD1 (5 bases). This CDR3 region has 12 residues. Germline CDR1 and CDR2: SGDLS and YYNGEE. V lost 3 bases to trimming and J lost 6 bases, with 9 bases between them. The CDR3 DNA sequence: TGTGCCAGCAGCGGTCGGGGGGCTGAAGCTTTCTTT. It specifies CASSGRGAEAFF.

This clone has a handful of counts. V is TRBV18 and J is TRBJ2-1; TRBD2 agrees at 13 bases. V shed 4 bases and J 10 bases; nucleotides not matched to a gene: 7. There are 15 residues in the CDR3. From germline, CDR1 is KGHSH and CDR2 LQKENI. The CDR3, as DNA: TGTGCCAGCTCACAACGGACTAGCGGGAGCGGGGAGCAGTTCTTC. It encodes CASSQRTSGSGEQFF. Full variable domain (outside the CDR3, taken from reference TRBV18 and TRBJ2-1): NAGVMQNPRHLVRRRGQEARLRCSPMKGHSHVYWYRQLPEEGLKFMVYLQKENIIDESGMPKERFSAEFPKEGPSILRIQQVVRGDSAAYFCASSQRTSGSGEQFFGPGTRLTVL.

The V and J genes are TRBV29-1 and TRBJ1-3; 7 bases agree with TRBD1. After removal of 3 bases from V and 4 bases from J, the junction contained 15 bases not matched to a gene. The CDR3 is 17 residues long. The germline CDR1 and CDR2 sequences are SQVTM and ANQGSEA. CDR3 sequence reads: CSVDTNPGQKLGNTIYF. The DNA for the CDR3 is TGCAGCGTTGATACCAACCCGGGACAGAAGCTAGGAAACACCATATATTTT.